The clone carrying this T cell receptor beta chain turned up a few times. As yet, its antigen is unknown. Sequencing was performed with immunoSEQ multiplex PCR; in TCRdb, only in-frame clones are kept and a portion is missing. Here the sample spans some 4,000 clones, 69% being singletons. The sample belongs to a study of T cell repertoires in ileal Crohn's disease. Study context: About half of patients got postoperative therapy: about twelve thiopurines, approximately 17 anti-TNF. The study, taken as a whole, reports: Endoscopic recurrence occurred in every patient whose clonality exceeded 26.8%. Sorted CD8 T cells held more high-frequency clones than CD4.

This CDR3 comprises 12 residues. Germline CDR1 MDHEN, CDR2 SYDVKM. The germline V and J ends were trimmed by 6 bases and 0 bases, with 3 bases remaining between them. Sample: ileal tissue. This receptor was obtained from an adult with Crohn's disease. V usage is TRBV28 and J usage is TRBJ1-3; no clear D. Here the CDR3 DNA reads TGTGCCAGCAGCTACTCTGGAAACACCATATATTTT. Amino acids: CASSYSGNTIYF.